This T cell receptor (beta chain) stems from a study of graft-versus-host responses after intestinal transplantation. Overall study: Transplant recipients had multivisceral, liver-intestinal, or isolated intestinal grafts. Tacrolimus and steroids were given for three to four years to all recipients after anti-thymocyte globulin induction.

Study conclusions and caveats: High graft-versus-host to host-versus-graft clonal ratios were found in allografts of patients who had graft-donor T cell macrochimerism.

This clone was recorded once. Its antigen is not known. Sequenced by immunoSEQ multiplex PCR; TCRdb stores in-frame clones only, minus some. This repertoire shows 50,000 to 55,000 clones, roughly 90% found once; its top ten account for 0.5% to 0.7%. J gave up 3 bases and V 4 bases, and 11 bases lay outside the gene matches. Germline CDR1 and CDR2: SGHNT and YYREEE (reference sequence). The CDR3 runs to 16 residues. This clonotype originated in a human donor who was the organ donor for an intestinal transplant. The rearrangement uses TRBV5-4 and TRBJ2-7; 9 nucleotides match TRBD1. The starting material was unstimulated CD4+ T cells sorted from spleen or lymph node cells, obtained before transplant. CDR3 DNA sequence: TGTGCCAGCAGCCAGGGACAGGGATTTACCCTCTACGAGCAGTACTTC. Protein sequence: CASSQGQGFTLYEQYF.